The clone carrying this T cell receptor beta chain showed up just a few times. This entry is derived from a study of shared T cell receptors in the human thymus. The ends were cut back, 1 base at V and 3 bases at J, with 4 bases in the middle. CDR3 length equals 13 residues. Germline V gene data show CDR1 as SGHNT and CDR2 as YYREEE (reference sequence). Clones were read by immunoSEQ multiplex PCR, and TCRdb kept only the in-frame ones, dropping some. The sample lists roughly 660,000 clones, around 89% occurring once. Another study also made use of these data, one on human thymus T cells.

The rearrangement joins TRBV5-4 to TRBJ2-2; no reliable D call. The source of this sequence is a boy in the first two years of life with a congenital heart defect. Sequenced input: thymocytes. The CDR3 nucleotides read TGTGCCAGCAGCTTGTCGGACACCGGGGAGCTGTTTTTT. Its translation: CASSLSDTGELFF.